The 12 T cell receptor beta chains in this list originate from one sample, sequenced in a study of blood T cells in healthy people across ages. Alongside a J-beta primer mix, a sample-barcoded 5' primer served in a second PCR lasting 7 to 11 cycles. TCRdb fed the 5' RACE reads into MiXCR, producing one record per CDR3 protein. The top ten hold 6.5% to 10% of the sample, which has about 1,600,000 distinct CDR3 sequences, approximately 38% seen once. Sequencing input: blood. These receptors were obtained from a woman aged 18-29 years in good health.

This clonotype was seen a handful of times. The germline gene is not matched at one end of the junction; a read error may be the cause. J is TRBJ2-5 and V is TRBV9; 7 positions match TRBD1. Germline V gene lookup returns CDR1 SGDLS and CDR2 YYNGEE. The CDR3 sequence is 15 residues long. CDR3 sequence: CASSVEGGAYNEQYF. The CDR3 DNA is TGTGCCAGTAGCGTAGAAGGGGGCGCCTACAATGAGCAGTACTTC. The whole variable domain, remainder taken from reference TRBV9 and TRBJ2-5, is DSGVTQTPKHLITATGQRVTLRCSPRSGDLSVYWYQQSLDQGLQFLIQYYNGEERAKGNILERFSAQQFPDLHSELNLSSLELGDSALYFCASSVEGGAYNEQYFGPGTRLLVL.

This clonotype came up a few times. CDR3 coding DNA: TGCAGTGCTAGAGATCTTCTCGAGGACTCACAAGAGACCCAGTACTTC. Protein product: CSARDLLEDSQETQYF. The chain couples TRBV20-1 to TRBJ2-5; perhaps TRBD2 as D (5 bases). Trimming took off 0 bases at V and 2 bases at J, with 16 bases between the two ends. Germline V gene data show CDR1 as DFQATT and CDR2 as SNEGSKA (reference sequence). CDR3 length equals 16 residues.

The chain employs TRBV6-5 and TRBJ2-3, with a weak D call TRBD2 (7 bases). Germline CDR1 reads MNHEY; CDR2 reads SVGAGI. This CDR3 is built from 16 residues. Trimming shortened V by 0 bases and J by 2 bases, and 12 bases separated the two germline ends. The CDR3 DNA reads as TGTGCCAGCAGTTACTCGATGGCGGGGGCCACAGATACGCAGTATTTT. Translating it yields CASSYSMAGATDTQYF.

The rearrangement joins TRBV2 to TRBJ1-6; 8 bases agree with TRBD1. Unmatched junction bases numbered 8, after V lost 9 bases and J lost 7 bases. This CDR3 spans 14 amino acids. CDR1 is SNHLY, CDR2 FYNNEI, per germline. CDR3 region: CASVIGQGNSPLHF. CDR3 DNA sequence: TGTGCCAGTGTCATAGGACAGGGAAATTCACCCCTCCACTTT.

This clonotype has more than one count but fewer than ten. This sequence joins TRBV29-1 and TRBJ1-1, with 10 bases identical to TRBD1. Germline loops: CDR1 SQVTM, CDR2 ANQGSEA. CDR3 length equals 14 residues. Unmatched junction bases numbered 6, after V lost 3 bases and J lost 5 bases. CDR3 DNA sequence: TGCAGCGTTGAGACAGGGGGCAGTTGGACTGAAGCTTTCTTT. This encodes CSVETGGSWTEAFF.

This chain joins TRBV28 and TRBJ1-1, with D perhaps TRBD1 (5 bases). The CDR3 is 13 residues long. Germline CDR1 reads MDHEN; CDR2 reads SYDVKM. The V end was cut by 6 bases, the J end by 7 bases, with 15 bases between. The CDR3 spells CASSSTGRNEAFF. Here the CDR3 DNA reads TGTGCCAGCAGCTCCACGGGGCGAAATGAAGCTTTCTTT.

The genes are TRBV6-6 and TRBJ1-2, with TRBD1 matching 7 bases. The CDR3 extends over 15 amino acids. Trimming removed 5 bases from V and 2 bases from J; junction bases left unmatched: 8. In germline, CDR1 is MNHNY, CDR2 SVGAGI (reference sequence). CDR3 protein: CASSRTGRENYGYTF. In DNA form, the CDR3 reads TGTGCCAGCAGTAGGACAGGTCGGGAGAACTATGGCTACACCTTC.

The V and J genes are TRBV11-2 and TRBJ2-3, with TRBD2 as a possible D gene (6 bases). The V and J ends lost 3 bases and 2 bases respectively, with 12 bases between them. The germline V gene encodes CDR1 SGHAT and CDR2 FQNNGV. This CDR3 is 15 amino acids long. The CDR3 nucleotides are TGTGCCAGCAGCTTGAGGAGGGCCCACACAGATACGCAGTATTTT. It is translated as CASSLRRAHTDTQYF.

This clonotype came up a few times. The gene calls are TRBV4-1 and TRBJ2-5; D unclear. The germline CDR1 and CDR2 sequences are MGHRA and YSYEKL. V lost 4 bases, J lost 5 bases, and 11 bases lay in between. The CDR3 sequence is 13 residues long. The CDR3 here is CASSPTDSETQYF. DNA for the CDR3: TGCGCCAGCAGCCCCACCGATTCGGAGACCCAGTACTTC.

The chain recombines TRBV30 with TRBJ2-7; D uncertain. CDR1 and CDR2 from the germline V gene are GTSNPN and SVGIG (reference sequence). This CDR3 is 15 amino acids long. V was trimmed by 0 bases and J by 2 bases, leaving 14 bases between them. The DNA for the CDR3 is TGTGCCTGGAGTGTATTCAGTAAAGTTCCCTACGAGCAGTACTTC. It is translated as CAWSVFSKVPYEQYF.

This clonotype was counted a few times. The V and J genes are TRBV6-6 and TRBJ2-1; TRBD1 agrees at 7 bases. V dropped 5 bases and J dropped 8; count of bases not matched to a gene: 6. The CDR3 runs 13 residues. Germline V gene sequence: CDR1 MNHNY, CDR2 SVGAGI (reference sequence). CDR3 bases: TGTGCCAGCAGTATGAGCCAGGGGGATGAGCAGTTCTTC. Translation: CASSMSQGDEQFF.

The chain has TRBV11-2 and TRBJ2-2; TRBD2 is a possible D gene (5 bases). The CDR3 length is 15 residues. Trimming took off 3 bases at V and 6 bases at J, with 14 bases between the two ends. CDR1 and CDR2 (germline): SGHAT, FQNNGV. In DNA, the CDR3 is TGTGCCAGCAGCTTGAATACTAGTCCTGCCGGGGAGCTGTTTTTT. Translating it yields CASSLNTSPAGELFF.